A single sample gave rise to the 5 T cell receptor beta chains below, sequenced in a study of T cell responses to AZD1222 COVID-19 vaccine. Clones were sequenced by immunoSEQ multiplex PCR, and TCRdb holds only the in-frame ones, with some missing. The repertoire holds 90,000 to 150,000 clones, with around 89% as singletons. Sample: peripheral blood, taken on day 0 of AZD1222 vaccination. The receptors were sampled from an adult in good health.

J is TRBJ1-2 and V is TRBV7-8; 7 positions agree with TRBD1. In germline, CDR1 is SGHVS, CDR2 FQNEAQ. V lost 5 bases and J lost 4; bases outside the gene matches: 7. The CDR3 loop spans 14 amino acids. CDR3 sequence: CASSEGGGFYGYTF. CDR3 bases: TGTGCCAGCAGCGAAGGAGGGGGCTTCTATGGCTACACCTTC.

This chain joins TRBV4-3 and TRBJ1-1; D gene uncertain. CDR1 is LGHNA and CDR2 is YSLEER in the germline V gene. V dropped 4 bases and J dropped 0 bases, with 15 bases sitting between them. CDR3 length: 16 residues. In nucleotides, the CDR3 is TGCGCCAGCAGCCCAACTTATACGGTCATGAACACTGAAGCTTTCTTT. This encodes CASSPTYTVMNTEAFF.

J is TRBJ2-3 and V is TRBV10-3; 15 nucleotides align to TRBD2. The V and J ends lost 6 bases and 3 bases, in that order; junction bases with no gene match: 4. The CDR3 has 16 amino acids. Germline V gene lookup returns CDR1 ENHRY and CDR2 SYGVKD. The chain's CDR3 is CAIRDGTSGGTDTQYF. The CDR3 DNA reads as TGTGCCATCAGGGATGGGACTAGCGGGGGGACAGATACGCAGTATTTT.

This clone has a single count. The rearrangement links TRBV7-6 to TRBJ1-1; D is uncertain. V was pared by 4 bases and J by 10 bases, with 22 bases between. Germline V gene data show CDR1 as SGHVS and CDR2 as FNYEAQ. CDR3 length: 15 residues. In DNA form, the CDR3 reads TGTGCCAGCAGCTCCCCGACGGAGATAGGCGGGCGAGCTTTCTTT. Translation gives CASSSPTEIGGRAFF.

This chain joins TRBV9 and TRBJ1-3; tentative D call: TRBD1 (6 bases). Per germline, CDR1 SGDLS and CDR2 YYNGEE. The ends were cut back, 0 bases at V and 0 bases at J, with 10 bases in the middle. This CDR3 has 16 amino acids. The CDR3 here is CASSVGTAYSGNTIYF. Written as DNA, the CDR3 is TGTGCCAGCAGCGTAGGGACAGCCTACTCTGGAAACACCATATATTTT.